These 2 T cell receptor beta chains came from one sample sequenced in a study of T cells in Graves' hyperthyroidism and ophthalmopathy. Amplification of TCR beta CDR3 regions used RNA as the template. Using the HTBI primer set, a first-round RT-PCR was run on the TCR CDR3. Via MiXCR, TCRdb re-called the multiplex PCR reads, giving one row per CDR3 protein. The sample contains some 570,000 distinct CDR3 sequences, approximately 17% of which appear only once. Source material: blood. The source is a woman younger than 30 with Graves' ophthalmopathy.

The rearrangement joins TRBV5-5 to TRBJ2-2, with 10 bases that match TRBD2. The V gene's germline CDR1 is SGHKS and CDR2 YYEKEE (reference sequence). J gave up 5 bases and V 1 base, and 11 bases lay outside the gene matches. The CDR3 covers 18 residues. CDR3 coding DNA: TGTGCCAGCAGCTTGATACCCCAGCGGGGGGGCCGGACCGGGGAGCTGTTTTTT. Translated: CASSLIPQRGGRTGELFF. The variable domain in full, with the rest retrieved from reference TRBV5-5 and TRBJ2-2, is DAGVTQSPTHLIKTRGQQVTLRCSPISGHKSVSWYQQVLGQGPQFIFQYYEKEERGRGNFPDRFSARQFPNYSSELNVNALLLGDSALYLCASSLIPQRGGRTGELFFGEGSRLTVL.

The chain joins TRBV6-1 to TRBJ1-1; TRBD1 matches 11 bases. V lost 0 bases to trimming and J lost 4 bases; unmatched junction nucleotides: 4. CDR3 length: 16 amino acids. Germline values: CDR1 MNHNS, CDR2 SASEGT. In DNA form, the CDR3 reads TGTGCCAGCAGTGAAGCTGGGACAGGGGGTGGCACTGAAGCTTTCTTT. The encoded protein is CASSEAGTGGGTEAFF.